This TCR beta chain was sequenced in a study of blood T cell repertoires in COVID-19. In the original analysis: Amplification of reference gene primers was used by the study to estimate nucleated cell counts. Measured with immunoSEQ multiplex PCR; TCRdb has only the in-frame clones, and not every one. V and J calls and clone size come straight from that table; D and trimming were deduced from the DNA. The sample shows under 200,000 clones, 80% to 95% of them seen only once. This CDR3 is 13 amino acids long. Looked up from germline, CDR1 is MDHEN and CDR2 is SYDVKM. The ends lost 6 bases at V and 3 bases at J; junction bases unmatched: 4.

The sample consisted of peripheral blood. The chain links TRBV28 to TRBJ1-2, with 7 positions matching TRBD1. This receptor was taken from a man aged 50 to 59 with acute or convalescent COVID-19. The chain's CDR3 is CASRLGTDYGYTF. The CDR3, as DNA: TGTGCCAGCAGACTAGGGACAGACTATGGCTACACCTTC.